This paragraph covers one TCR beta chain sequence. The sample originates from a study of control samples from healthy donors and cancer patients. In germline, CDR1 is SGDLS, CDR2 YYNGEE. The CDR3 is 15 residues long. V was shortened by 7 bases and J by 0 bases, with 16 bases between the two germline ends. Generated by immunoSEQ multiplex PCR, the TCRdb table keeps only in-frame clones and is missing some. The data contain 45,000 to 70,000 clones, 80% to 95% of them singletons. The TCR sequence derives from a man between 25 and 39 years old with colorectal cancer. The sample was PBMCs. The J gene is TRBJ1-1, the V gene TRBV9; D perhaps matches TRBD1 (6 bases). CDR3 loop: CASGRQVGMNTEAFF. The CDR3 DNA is TGTGCCAGCGGCCGACAGGTGGGTATGAACACTGAAGCTTTCTTT.